This TCR beta chain was identified in a study of OX40 agonist ivuxolimab in advanced cancers. The overall study: Partial responses occurred in three patients (one hepatocellular carcinoma, two cutaneous melanoma).

Sequencing used immunoSEQ multiplex PCR; TCRdb keeps in-frame clones, though not all of them. The table has roughly 23,000 clones, approximately 80% seen once. CDR3 length: 15 residues. The V segment lost 5 bases and the J segment 5 bases; nucleotides outside the gene matches: 13. Germline V gene sequence: CDR1 SGDLS, CDR2 YYNGEE. Autoimmune disease history or systemic immunosuppression was exclusionary. The material was CD4+ or CD8+ T cells sorted from blood, obtained in a trial of the OX40 agonist ivuxolimab. This sequence was found in an adult with an advanced solid tumor such as melanoma, head and neck, liver or kidney cancer. The chain uses TRBV9 and TRBJ2-7; 7 bases fit TRBD2. The CDR3 coding sequence is TGTGCCAGCAGTCCCCTAGGCGGGGGTTTCGACGAGCAGTACTTC. It is translated as CASSPLGGGFDEQYF.